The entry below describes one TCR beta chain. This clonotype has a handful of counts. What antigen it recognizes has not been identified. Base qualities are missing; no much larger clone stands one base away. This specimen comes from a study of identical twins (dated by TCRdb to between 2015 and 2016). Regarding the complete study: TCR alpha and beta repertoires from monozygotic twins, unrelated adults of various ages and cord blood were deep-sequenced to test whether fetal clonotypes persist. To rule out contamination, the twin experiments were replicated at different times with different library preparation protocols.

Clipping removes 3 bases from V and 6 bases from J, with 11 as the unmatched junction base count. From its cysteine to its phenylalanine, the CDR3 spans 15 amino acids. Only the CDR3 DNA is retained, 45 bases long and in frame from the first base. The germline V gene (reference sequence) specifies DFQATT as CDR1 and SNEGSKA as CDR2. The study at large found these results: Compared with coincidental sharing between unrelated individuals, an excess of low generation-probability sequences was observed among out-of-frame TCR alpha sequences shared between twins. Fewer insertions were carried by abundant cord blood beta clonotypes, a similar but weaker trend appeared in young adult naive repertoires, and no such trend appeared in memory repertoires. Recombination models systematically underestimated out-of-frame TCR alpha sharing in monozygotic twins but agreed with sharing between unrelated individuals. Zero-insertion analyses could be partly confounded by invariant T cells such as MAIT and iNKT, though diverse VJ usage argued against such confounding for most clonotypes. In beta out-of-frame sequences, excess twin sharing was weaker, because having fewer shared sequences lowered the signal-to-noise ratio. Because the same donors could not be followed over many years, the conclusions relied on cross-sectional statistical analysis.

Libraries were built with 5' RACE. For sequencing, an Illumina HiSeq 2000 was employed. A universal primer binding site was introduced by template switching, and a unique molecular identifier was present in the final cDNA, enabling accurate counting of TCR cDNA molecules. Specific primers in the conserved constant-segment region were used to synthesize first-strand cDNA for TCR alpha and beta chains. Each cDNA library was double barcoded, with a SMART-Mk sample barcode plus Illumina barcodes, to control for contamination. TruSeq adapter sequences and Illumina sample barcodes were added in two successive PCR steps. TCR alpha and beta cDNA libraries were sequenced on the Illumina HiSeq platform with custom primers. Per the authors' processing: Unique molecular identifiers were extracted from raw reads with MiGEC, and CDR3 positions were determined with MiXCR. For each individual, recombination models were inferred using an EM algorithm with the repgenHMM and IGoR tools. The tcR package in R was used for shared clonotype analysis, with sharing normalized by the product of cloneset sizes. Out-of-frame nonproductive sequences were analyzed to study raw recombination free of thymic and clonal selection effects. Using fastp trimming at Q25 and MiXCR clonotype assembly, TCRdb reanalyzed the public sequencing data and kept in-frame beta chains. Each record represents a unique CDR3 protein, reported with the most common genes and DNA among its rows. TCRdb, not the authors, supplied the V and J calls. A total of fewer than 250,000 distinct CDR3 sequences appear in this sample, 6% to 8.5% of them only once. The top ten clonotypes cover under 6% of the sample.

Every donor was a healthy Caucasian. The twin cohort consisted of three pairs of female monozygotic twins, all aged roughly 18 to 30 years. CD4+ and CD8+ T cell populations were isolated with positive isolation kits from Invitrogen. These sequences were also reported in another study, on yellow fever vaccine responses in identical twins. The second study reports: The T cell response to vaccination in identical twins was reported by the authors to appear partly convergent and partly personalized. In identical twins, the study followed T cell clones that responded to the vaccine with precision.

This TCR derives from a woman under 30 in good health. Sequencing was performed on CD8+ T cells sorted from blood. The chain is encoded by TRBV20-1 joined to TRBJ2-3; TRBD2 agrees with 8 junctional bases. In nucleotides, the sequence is TGCAGTGCTAGTCCCCTACGTCGGGAGGGGGATACGCAGTATTTT. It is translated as CSASPLRREGDTQYF.